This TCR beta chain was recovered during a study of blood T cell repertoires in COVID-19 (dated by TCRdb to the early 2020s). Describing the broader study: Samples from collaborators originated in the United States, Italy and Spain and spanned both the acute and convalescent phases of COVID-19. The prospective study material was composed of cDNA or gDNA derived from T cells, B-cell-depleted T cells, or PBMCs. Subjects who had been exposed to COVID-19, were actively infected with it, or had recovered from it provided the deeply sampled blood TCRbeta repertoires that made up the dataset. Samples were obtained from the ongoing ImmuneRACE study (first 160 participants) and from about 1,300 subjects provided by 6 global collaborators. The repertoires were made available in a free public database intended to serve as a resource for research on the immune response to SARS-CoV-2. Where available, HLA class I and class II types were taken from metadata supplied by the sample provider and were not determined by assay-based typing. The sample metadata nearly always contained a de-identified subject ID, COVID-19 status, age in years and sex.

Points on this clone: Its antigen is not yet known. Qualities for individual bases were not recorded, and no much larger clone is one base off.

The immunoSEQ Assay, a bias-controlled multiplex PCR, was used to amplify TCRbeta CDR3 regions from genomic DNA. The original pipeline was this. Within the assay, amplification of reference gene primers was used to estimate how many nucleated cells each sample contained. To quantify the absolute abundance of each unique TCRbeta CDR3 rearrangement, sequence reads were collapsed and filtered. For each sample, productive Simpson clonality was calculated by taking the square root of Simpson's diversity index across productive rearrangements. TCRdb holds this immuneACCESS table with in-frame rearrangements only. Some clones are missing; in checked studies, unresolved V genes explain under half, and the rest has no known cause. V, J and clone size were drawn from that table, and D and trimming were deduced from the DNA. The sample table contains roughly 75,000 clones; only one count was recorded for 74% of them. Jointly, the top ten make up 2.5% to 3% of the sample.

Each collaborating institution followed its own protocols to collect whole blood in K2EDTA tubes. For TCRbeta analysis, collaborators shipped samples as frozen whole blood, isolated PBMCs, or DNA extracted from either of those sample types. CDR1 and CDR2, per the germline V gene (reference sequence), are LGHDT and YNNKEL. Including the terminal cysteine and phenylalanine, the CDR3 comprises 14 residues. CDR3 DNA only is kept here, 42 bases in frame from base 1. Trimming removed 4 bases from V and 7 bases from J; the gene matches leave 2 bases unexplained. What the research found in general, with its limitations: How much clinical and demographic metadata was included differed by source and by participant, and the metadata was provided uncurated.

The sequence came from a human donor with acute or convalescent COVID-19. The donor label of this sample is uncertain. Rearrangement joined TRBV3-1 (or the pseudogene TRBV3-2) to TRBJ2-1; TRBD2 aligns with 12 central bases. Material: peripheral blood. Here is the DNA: TGTGCCAGCAGCCTCGGGACTAGCGGGAATGAGCAGTTCTTC. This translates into CASSLGTSGNEQFF.